This TCR beta chain was recorded in a study of cytotoxic CD8 clonotypes in ibrutinib-treated CLL. Turning to the study itself: Samples had a mean of around 230,000 productive templates and 94,082 productive rearrangements. The study's findings and limits: Rising at ibrutinib response, clonality subsequently fell back toward baseline at progression. Private clonotypes, not public ones, expanded at ibrutinib response.

Sequencing used immunoSEQ multiplex PCR; TCRdb keeps in-frame clones, though not all of them. The sample consists of more than 200,000 clones, 70% of them appearing once. This CDR3 is 14 amino acids long. Trimming left V 6 bases short and J 0 bases short, with 12 bases between. Germline loops: CDR1 LGHNA, CDR2 YSLEER. Points on this clone: No antigen is known for it.

This sequence joins TRBV4-3 and TRBJ2-7, with D possibly TRBD1 on 5 matching bases. The TCR originated in a human donor with chronic lymphocytic leukemia. Sample: PBMCs, taken after 12 months of ibrutinib treatment. The chain's CDR3 is CASSRQSYSYEQYF. The CDR3, as DNA: TGCGCCAGCAGTCGACAGTCCTACTCCTACGAGCAGTACTTC.